This TCR beta chain was identified in a study of beta chain features in type 1 diabetes. The CDR3 covers 14 residues. This clone was picked up a small number of times. Every bit of the isolated RNA underwent reverse transcription, so sequencing read expressed TCRB transcripts. Only in-frame clones appear in the TCRdb table, and some are missing; sequencing was by immunoSEQ multiplex PCR. The data hold under 400,000 clones, with around a fifth observed a single time. The origin of this receptor is a woman between 18 and 29 years old in good health. V gene TRBV21-1 combines with J gene TRBJ2-4; the tabulated D call, TRBD1, remains unverified against the DNA. TRBV21-1 is termed a pseudogene. Material: naive CD4+ T cells from blood. The CDR3 loop reads CASSTDRPWNIQYF. CDR3 nucleotide sequence: TGTGCCAGCAGCACCGACAGGCCGTGGAACATTCAGTACTTC.